A single sample gave rise to the 14 T cell receptor beta chains below, sequenced in a study of blood T cell repertoires in COVID-19. Method: immunoSEQ multiplex PCR; TCRdb's copy keeps in-frame clones and lacks some. This sample has some 150,000 clones, with about 91% found just once. The sequenced sample was peripheral blood. The receptors derive from a woman between 55 and 75 years old with acute or convalescent COVID-19.

J is TRBJ1-3 and V is TRBV6-1; 9 bases agree with TRBD1. The CDR3 runs to 16 residues. Germline V gives CDR1 MNHNS, CDR2 SASEGT. The V segment lost 3 bases and the J segment 5 bases; nucleotides outside the gene matches: 8. The CDR3 DNA sequence: TGTGCCAGCAGTGAGCCACCGGGACAGGGCAGAAACACCATATATTTT. This sequence encodes CASSEPPGQGRNTIYF.

The CDR3: CSVVYVAGHLNTEAFF. DNA for the CDR3: TGCAGCGTTGTGTATGTGGCAGGGCACCTGAACACTGAAGCTTTCTTT. This rearrangement joins TRBV29-1 to TRBJ1-1; a weak D match, TRBD1 (5 bases). V lost 4 bases, J lost 0 bases, and 18 bases lay in between. CDR3 size: 16 residues. Germline CDR1 and CDR2: SQVTM and ANQGSEA.

The V call is TRBV7-9, the J call TRBJ2-7, with 10 bases fitting TRBD1. CDR1 is SEHNR and CDR2 is FQNEAQ in the germline V gene (reference sequence). The CDR3 covers 15 residues. V dropped 4 bases and J dropped 0; count of bases not matched to a gene: 3. As DNA, the CDR3 is TGTGCCAGCAGCTGGGGACAGGGGAGCTCCTACGAGCAGTACTTC. Protein: CASSWGQGSSYEQYF. Full variable domain (remainder filled in from reference TRBV7-9 and TRBJ2-7): DTGVSQNPRHKITKRGQNVTFRCDPISEHNRLYWYRQTLGQGPEFLTYFQNEAQLEKSRLLSDRFSAERPKGSFSTLEIQRTEQGDSAMYLCASSWGQGSSYEQYFGPGTRLTVT.

The chain links TRBV7-3 to TRBJ1-1; unclear D gene. V lost 1 base and J lost 0, with 12 bases in between. Germline V gene data show CDR1 as SGHTA and CDR2 as FQGTGA. The CDR3 is 16 amino acids. The DNA of the CDR3 is TGTGCCAGCAGCTTAATGGTACAGAGACTGAACACTGAAGCTTTCTTT. It yields the protein CASSLMVQRLNTEAFF.

CDR3 nucleotides: TGTGCCAGCAGCTTGAAGGGGGCCCATGAAAAACTGTTTTTT. Amino acids: CASSLKGAHEKLFF. This chain links TRBV5-4 with TRBJ1-4; 7 nucleotides line up with TRBD1. CDR3 length equals 14 residues. V lost 1 base and J lost 6; bases outside the gene matches: 3. Germline V CDR1 and CDR2: SGHNT, YYREEE (reference sequence).

The gene calls are TRBV15 and TRBJ1-4, with 7 bases identical to TRBD1. The CDR3 sequence is 18 residues long. Per germline, CDR1 LNHNV and CDR2 YYDKDF (reference sequence). V gave up 5 bases and J gave up 0 bases; unmatched junction bases: 12. Written as DNA, the CDR3 is TGTGCCACCAGCTTCCGTACGGGACAGCTGGCAACTAATGAAAAACTGTTTTTT. Amino acid sequence: CATSFRTGQLATNEKLFF.

V is TRBV7-2 and J is TRBJ1-2, with D possibly TRBD1 on 6 matching bases. Trimming stripped 7 bases from V and 3 bases from J, with 9 bases between. This CDR3 comprises 12 residues. CDR1 and CDR2 (germline): SGHTA, FQGNSA. CDR3 residues: CASTDSHYGYTF. The DNA for the CDR3 is TGTGCCAGCACGGACAGCCACTATGGCTACACCTTC.

Points on this clone: A junction end diverges from the germline sequence, so it may reflect a read error. The J gene is TRBJ2-5, the V gene TRBV7-7, with 12 bases that match TRBD1. Germline V gene sequence: CDR1 SSHAT, CDR2 FNYEAQ (reference sequence). The CDR3 spans 15 residues. Written as DNA, the CDR3 is TGTGCTAGCAGCCAGGGGGACAGGGGGCCGGAGACCCAGTACTTC. This gives the protein CASSQGDRGPETQYF.

The chain employs TRBV5-4 and TRBJ2-7, with a tentative D call TRBD1 (6 bases). The germline gives CDR1 SGHNT, CDR2 YYREEE (reference sequence). The V and J ends lost 2 bases and 5 bases respectively, with 14 bases between them. The CDR3 consists of 14 residues. CDR3 amino acids: CASSFITGQHEQYF. The CDR3 DNA sequence: TGTGCCAGCAGCTTTATTACAGGGCAACACGAGCAGTACTTC. Looking up the rest from reference TRBV5-4 and TRBJ2-7 gives the full variable domain: ETGVTQSPTHLIKTRGQQVTLRCSSQSGHNTVSWYQQALGQGPQFIFQYYREEENGRGNFPPRFSGLQFPNYSSELNVNALELDDSALYLCASSFITGQHEQYFGPGTRLTVT.

The CDR3 here is CASSLRVRSGANVLTF. As DNA, the CDR3 is TGTGCCAGCAGCTTACGGGTACGCTCTGGGGCCAACGTCCTGACTTTC. The genes are TRBV7-8 and TRBJ2-6; D gene unclear. This CDR3 spans 16 amino acids. From germline, CDR1 is SGHVS and CDR2 FQNEAQ. V lost 2 bases, J lost 0 bases, and 8 bases lay in between. Together with reference TRBV7-8 and TRBJ2-6, the CDR3 gives the full variable domain: GAGVSQSPRYKVAKRGQDVALRCDPISGHVSLFWYQQALGQGPEFLTYFQNEAQLDKSGLPSDRFFAERPEGSVSTLKIQRTQQEDSAVYLCASSLRVRSGANVLTFGAGSRLTVL.

This clone appeared a few times. This rearrangement joins TRBV6-5 to TRBJ1-1; D call uncertain. CDR1 is MNHEY, CDR2 SVGAGI, per germline. V lost 6 bases and J lost 1, with 12 bases in between. This CDR3 has 14 amino acids. CDR3 coding DNA: TGTGCCAGCAGGGATGCGGGCAAGAACACTGAAGCTTTCTTT. Amino acid sequence: CASRDAGKNTEAFF.

The chain has TRBV13 and TRBJ1-2; 8 nucleotides match TRBD1. Per germline, CDR1 PRHDT and CDR2 FYEKMQ (reference sequence). The CDR3 extends over 14 amino acids. V dropped 5 bases and J dropped 3; count of bases not matched to a gene: 5. CDR3 loop: CASSPRTGYYGYTF. The CDR3 region has the DNA TGTGCCAGCAGCCCTAGGACAGGGTACTATGGCTACACCTTC.

This chain joins TRBV28 and TRBJ1-2; 7 bases are shared with TRBD1. Germline V gene lookup returns CDR1 MDHEN and CDR2 SYDVKM. This CDR3 is 13 amino acids long. V was clipped by 6 bases and J by 4 bases; unmatched bases: 5. CDR3 bases: TGTGCCAGCAGATCAGGGGGTGTCTATGGCTACACCTTC. Translation: CASRSGGVYGYTF.

The chain recombines TRBV9 with TRBJ1-3; D is unresolved. V was pared by 4 bases and J by 2 bases, with 19 bases between. The V gene's germline CDR1 is SGDLS and CDR2 YYNGEE. The CDR3 length is 17 residues. CDR3 amino acids: CASSPRLGGNTGNTIYF. As DNA, the CDR3 is TGTGCCAGCAGCCCCCGCTTGGGAGGGAATACTGGAAACACCATATATTTT.